This is a list of T cell receptor beta chains from one sample in a study of shared clonotypes between healthy human individuals. Sequenced by immunoSEQ multiplex PCR; TCRdb stores in-frame clones only, minus some. Of approximately 720,000 clones in the sample, roughly nine tenths are singletons; the top ten hold 24%. Input material: naive CD8+ T cells sorted from blood. Every receptor here comes from a young man in good health. The CDR3 runs from the conserved cysteine through the conserved F or W. Fields, in order: J gene, V gene, D gene, clone size, CDR3 protein, CDR3 DNA. D genes are given only for firm matches. Clone size appears in some rows only: once, few, many, or a class for an expanded clone.

TRBJ1-5 | TRBV28 | . | . | CASGRRGGSRRSLSNQPQHF | TGTGCCAGCGGGCGGAGGGGGGGCTCCCGGAGATCGCTAAGCAATCAGCCCCAGCATTTT
TRBJ1-2 | TRBV27 | . | . | CASSPKGRTVNGYTF | TGTGCCAGCAGTCCCAAAGGTAGGACCGTGAATGGCTACACCTTC
TRBJ2-2 | TRBV4-3 | . | . | CASSQGTADTGELFF | TGCGCCAGCAGCCAAGGCACCGCGGACACCGGGGAGCTGTTTTTT
TRBJ1-2 | TRBV28 | TRBD1 | . | CASLTQGRVGYTF | TGTGCCAGCCTTACACAGGGGCGAGTTGGCTACACCTTC
TRBJ2-7 | TRBV5-6 | . | . | CASSPGSLGVRYEQYF | TGTGCCAGCAGCCCCGGATCTCTGGGGGTCCGATACGAGCAGTACTTC
TRBJ2-7 | TRBV7-9 | . | . | CASSSPGRSYEQYF | TGTGCCAGCAGCTCTCCGGGCCGGTCCTACGAGCAGTACTTC
TRBJ1-5 | TRBV27 | . | . | CASSPGTSSNQPQHF | TGTGCCAGCAGCCCCGGGACATCGAGCAATCAGCCCCAGCATTTT
TRBJ2-5 | TRBV21-1 | . | . | CASSKRPPIAGGEETQYF | TGTGCCAGCAGCAAAAGGCCCCCCATTGCGGGAGGAGAAGAGACCCAGTACTTC
TRBJ2-2 | TRBV6-5 | TRBD2 | . | CASSYFREGTGELFF | TGTGCCAGCAGTTACTTCCGGGAGGGTACCGGGGAGCTGTTTTTT
TRBJ2-1 | TRBV6-1 | . | once | CASSELGGATYNEQFF | TGTGCCAGCAGTGAACTAGGCGGGGCCACCTACAATGAGCAGTTCTTC
TRBJ1-1 | TRBV15 | . | once | CATEAPMNTEAFF | TGTGCCACCGAGGCCCCGATGAACACTGAAGCTTTCTTT
TRBJ2-7 | TRBV27 | TRBD1 | . | CASSRSPGQGRYEQYF | TGTGCCAGCAGTCGCTCTCCGGGACAGGGTCGCTACGAGCAGTACTTC
TRBJ2-3 | TRBV19 | . | . | CASSIASVTDTQYF | TGTGCCAGTAGTATAGCTAGCGTCACAGATACGCAGTATTTT
TRBJ2-7 | TRBV4-2 | . | . | CASSPMAGGSYEQYF | TGTGCCAGCAGCCCTATGGCAGGTGGATCCTACGAGCAGTACTTC
TRBJ2-2 | TRBV6-7 | TRBD2 | . | CASSRDTSGNTGELFF | TGTGCCAGCAGCCGTGACACTAGCGGAAACACCGGGGAGCTGTTTTTT
TRBJ1-4 | TRBV7-8 | TRBD1 | . | CASSKGTGGLREKLFF | TGTGCCAGCAGCAAAGGGACAGGGGGCTTACGTGAAAAACTGTTTTTT
TRBJ2-5 | TRBV10-3 | . | . | CAISDPGGTLLETQYF | TGTGCCATCAGTGACCCCGGGGGAACATTGCTGGAGACCCAGTACTTC